The 10 T cell receptor beta chains below all came from one sample that was sequenced in a study of T-cell reconstitution after alpha-beta-depleted transplantation in children. Using unique molecular identifiers, the investigators prepared the TCRbeta library. From the PCR reads, TCRdb called clonotypes with MiXCR, one entry per CDR3 protein. The table has approximately 85,000 distinct CDR3 sequences, about 14% seen once. The material sequenced was PBMCs, mostly from graft donor cells, taken 180 days after TCRalphabeta/CD19-depleted stem cell transplant. The receptor set was obtained from a male patient aged 2 to 10 who had a stem cell transplant for acute lymphoblastic leukemia, so the T cells may come from the graft donor.

This clonotype was counted a single time. At one end the junction does not follow the germline gene, possibly because of a read error. This sequence joins TRBV4-2 and TRBJ1-1; a weak D match, TRBD1 (5 bases). The CDR3 loop spans 15 amino acids. Looked up from germline, CDR1 is LGHNA and CDR2 is YNFKEQ. CDR3 amino acids: CASSQDVSRVTEVFF. DNA for the CDR3: TGTGCCAGCAGCCAAGACGTTAGCAGGGTGACTGAAGTTTTCTTT.

CDR3 loop: CASSFMNTEAFF. CDR3 sequence (DNA): TGTGCCAGCAGTTTTATGAACACTGAAGCTTTCTTT. The rearrangement uses TRBV12-3 or TRBV12-4 and TRBJ1-1; D is unresolved. This CDR3 spans 12 amino acids. V was clipped by 3 bases and J by 0 bases, with 2 bases between them.

This clonotype showed up just a few times. The gene calls are TRBV24-1 and TRBJ1-6, with 9 bases fitting TRBD1. J was trimmed by 7 bases and V by 11 bases; bases with no gene match: 11. CDR3 length equals 15 residues. Germline V gives CDR1 KGHDR, CDR2 SFDVKD. The CDR3, as DNA: TGTGCCAGTAACTTCCGGGACAGGGTGAATTCACCCCTCCACTTT. Translation: CASNFRDRVNSPLHF.

This clonotype has only a few counts. The chain is built from TRBV7-8 and TRBJ2-7; 16 bases are a match to TRBD2. CDR1 is SGHVS and CDR2 is FQNEAQ in the germline V gene. V dropped 4 bases and J dropped 6; count of bases not matched to a gene: 12. This CDR3 has 18 residues. CDR3: CASSSTGTSGGAFGEQYF. In DNA, the CDR3 is TGTGCCAGCAGCTCCACCGGGACTAGCGGGGGGGCCTTTGGCGAGCAGTACTTC.

The genes are TRBV5-6 and TRBJ2-5; D ambiguous. Trimming removed 3 bases at V and 5 bases at J, with 17 bases between. CDR3 length equals 15 residues. CDR1 and CDR2 from the germline V gene are SGHDT and YYEEEE. CDR3: CASSSGAWGSETQYF. Here the CDR3 DNA reads TGTGCCAGCAGCTCAGGCGCGTGGGGTAGCGAGACCCAGTACTTC.

V and J are TRBV5-1 and TRBJ2-1; 9 bases map to TRBD2. The CDR3 runs to 18 residues. From germline, CDR1 is SGHRS and CDR2 YFSETQ. J gave up 0 bases and V 1 base, and 8 bases lay outside the gene matches. CDR3 in DNA: TGCGCCAGCAGCTTGTTTGCTAGCGGGGAAAGCTCCTACAATGAGCAGTTCTTC. Encoded protein: CASSLFASGESSYNEQFF.

The rearrangement joins TRBV11-2 to TRBJ1-2; TRBD1 is a possible D gene (6 bases). Trimming took off 4 bases at V and 2 bases at J, with 11 bases between the two ends. CDR1 is SGHAT and CDR2 is FQNNGV in the germline V gene. The length of the CDR3 is 14 residues. The DNA of the CDR3 is TGTGCCAGCAGCTCCCTGACAGGAAACTATGGCTACACCTTC. Translating it yields CASSSLTGNYGYTF.

This clonotype was detected a few times. The V gene is TRBV27, the J gene TRBJ2-7; D unresolved. V was trimmed by 5 bases and J by 3 bases, leaving 11 bases between them. The CDR3 has 13 amino acids. Germline loops: CDR1 MNHEY, CDR2 SMNVEV (reference sequence). This CDR3 is CASSLTANYEQYF. The CDR3 bases are TGTGCCAGCAGTCTTACAGCGAACTACGAGCAGTACTTC.

V and J are TRBV14 and TRBJ1-1; D is ambiguous. Per the germline V gene, CDR1 is SGHDN and CDR2 is FVKESK. This CDR3 has 13 residues. V lost 1 base to trimming and J lost 11 bases, with 14 bases between them. The CDR3 nucleotides read TGTGCCAGCAGCCAAGGATACTTCCGTGGGGCTTTCTTT. It encodes CASSQGYFRGAFF.

This rearrangement joins TRBV6-1 to TRBJ2-7; D perhaps matches TRBD2 (5 bases). Germline CDR1 reads MNHNS; CDR2 reads SASEGT. The V gene lost 3 bases and the J gene lost 0 bases, with 12 bases spanning the gap. The CDR3 is made up of 15 amino acids. Written as DNA, the CDR3 is TGTGCCAGCAGTGAGAGGGAATGGGTCTCCTACGAGCAGTACTTC. Its protein is CASSEREWVSYEQYF.